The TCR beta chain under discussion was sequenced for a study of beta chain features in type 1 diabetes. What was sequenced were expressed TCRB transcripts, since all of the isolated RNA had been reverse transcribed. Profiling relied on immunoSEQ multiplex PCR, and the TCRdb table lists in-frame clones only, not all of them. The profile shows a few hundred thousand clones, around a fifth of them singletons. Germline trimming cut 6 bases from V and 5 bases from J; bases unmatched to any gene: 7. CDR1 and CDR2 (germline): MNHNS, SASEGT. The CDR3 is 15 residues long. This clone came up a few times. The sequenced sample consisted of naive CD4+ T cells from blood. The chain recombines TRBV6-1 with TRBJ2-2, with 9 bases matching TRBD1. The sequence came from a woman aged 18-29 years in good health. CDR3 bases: TGTGCCAGCAGACCCGGGACAGGGAGGACCGGGGAGCTGTTTTTT. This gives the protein CASRPGTGRTGELFF.